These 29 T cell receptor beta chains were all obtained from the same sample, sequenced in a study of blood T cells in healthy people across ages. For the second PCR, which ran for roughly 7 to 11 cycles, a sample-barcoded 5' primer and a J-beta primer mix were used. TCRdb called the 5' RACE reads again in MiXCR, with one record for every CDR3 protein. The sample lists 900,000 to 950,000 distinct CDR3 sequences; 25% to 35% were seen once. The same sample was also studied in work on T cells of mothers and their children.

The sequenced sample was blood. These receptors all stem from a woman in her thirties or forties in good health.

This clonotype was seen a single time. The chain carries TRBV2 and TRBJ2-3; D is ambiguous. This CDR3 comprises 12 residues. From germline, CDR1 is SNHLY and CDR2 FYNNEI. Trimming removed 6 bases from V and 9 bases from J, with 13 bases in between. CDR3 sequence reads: CASSPDDRTQYF. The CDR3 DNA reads TGTGCCAGCAGCCCGGACGATAGGACGCAGTATTTT.

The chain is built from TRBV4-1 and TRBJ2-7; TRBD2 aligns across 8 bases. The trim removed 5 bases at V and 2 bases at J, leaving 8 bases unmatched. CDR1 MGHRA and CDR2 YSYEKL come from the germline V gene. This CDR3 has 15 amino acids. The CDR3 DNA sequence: TGCGCCAGCAGCGCACCGGGACTAGGAACCTACGAGCAGTACTTC. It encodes CASSAPGLGTYEQYF.

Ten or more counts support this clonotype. The CDR3 coding sequence is TGCAGCGCAGACCCAGGCTCCTACAATGAGCAGTTCTTC. Encoded protein: CSADPGSYNEQFF. The chain employs TRBV29-1 and TRBJ2-1; D is undetermined. Germline V gives CDR1 SQVTM, CDR2 ANQGSEA. V dropped 7 bases and J dropped 0 bases, with 10 bases sitting between them. The CDR3 runs to 13 residues.

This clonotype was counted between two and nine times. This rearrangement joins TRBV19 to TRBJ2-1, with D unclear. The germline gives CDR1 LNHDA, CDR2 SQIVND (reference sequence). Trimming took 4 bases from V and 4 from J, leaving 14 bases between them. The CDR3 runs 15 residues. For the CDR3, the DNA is TGTGCCAGTAGTACAAGGACCAGGTCGTACAATGAGCAGTTCTTC. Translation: CASSTRTRSYNEQFF.

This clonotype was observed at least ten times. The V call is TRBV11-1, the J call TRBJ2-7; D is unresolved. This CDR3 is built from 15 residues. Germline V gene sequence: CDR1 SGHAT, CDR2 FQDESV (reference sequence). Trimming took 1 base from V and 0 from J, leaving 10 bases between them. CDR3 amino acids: CASSLEGRYSYEQYF. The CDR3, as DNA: TGTGCCAGCAGCTTAGAGGGTCGATACTCCTACGAGCAGTACTTC.

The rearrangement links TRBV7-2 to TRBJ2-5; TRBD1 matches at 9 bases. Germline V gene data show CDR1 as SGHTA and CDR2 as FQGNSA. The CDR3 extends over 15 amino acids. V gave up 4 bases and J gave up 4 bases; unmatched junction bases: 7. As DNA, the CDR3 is TGTGCCAGCAGCTGGGGACAGGGAGGAGGAGAGACCCAGTACTTC. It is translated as CASSWGQGGGETQYF.

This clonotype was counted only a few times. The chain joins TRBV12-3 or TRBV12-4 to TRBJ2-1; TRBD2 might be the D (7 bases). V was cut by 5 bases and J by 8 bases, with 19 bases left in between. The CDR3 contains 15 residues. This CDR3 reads CASSPRGYGRDEQFF. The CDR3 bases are TGTGCCAGCAGTCCTAGGGGGTATGGGAGGGATGAGCAGTTCTTC.

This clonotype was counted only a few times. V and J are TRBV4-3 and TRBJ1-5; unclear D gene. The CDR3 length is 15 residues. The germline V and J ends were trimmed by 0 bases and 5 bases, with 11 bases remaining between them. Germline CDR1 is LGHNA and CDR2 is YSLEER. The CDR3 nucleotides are TGCGCCAGCAGCCAAGATAGTGGAGGAGATCAGCCCCAGCATTTT. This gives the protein CASSQDSGGDQPQHF.

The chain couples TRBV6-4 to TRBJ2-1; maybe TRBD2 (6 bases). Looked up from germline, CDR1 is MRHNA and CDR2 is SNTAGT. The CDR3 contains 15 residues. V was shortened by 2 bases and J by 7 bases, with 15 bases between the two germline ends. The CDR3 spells CASSDRMTRGNEQFF. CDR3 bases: TGTGCCAGCAGTGACCGTATGACTAGGGGTAATGAGCAGTTCTTC.

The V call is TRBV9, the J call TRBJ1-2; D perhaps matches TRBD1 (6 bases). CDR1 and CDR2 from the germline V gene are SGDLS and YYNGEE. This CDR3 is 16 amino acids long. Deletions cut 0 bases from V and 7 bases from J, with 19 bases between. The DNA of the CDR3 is TGTGCCAGCAGCGTAGTCCCCAGGGGAGAACCGAGTGGCTACACCTTC. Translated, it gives CASSVVPRGEPSGYTF.

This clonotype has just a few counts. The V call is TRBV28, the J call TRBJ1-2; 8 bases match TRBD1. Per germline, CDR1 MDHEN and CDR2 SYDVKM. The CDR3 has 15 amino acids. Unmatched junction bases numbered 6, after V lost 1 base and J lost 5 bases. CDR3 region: CASSLLAGGTYGYTF. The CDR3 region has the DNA TGTGCCAGCAGTTTATTGGCAGGGGGCACATATGGCTACACCTTC.

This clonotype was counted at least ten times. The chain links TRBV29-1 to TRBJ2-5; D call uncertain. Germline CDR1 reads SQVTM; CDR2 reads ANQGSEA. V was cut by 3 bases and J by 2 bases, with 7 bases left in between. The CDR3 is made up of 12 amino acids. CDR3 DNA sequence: TGCAGCGTTGAGATCCAGCAAGAGACCCAGTACTTC. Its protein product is CSVEIQQETQYF.

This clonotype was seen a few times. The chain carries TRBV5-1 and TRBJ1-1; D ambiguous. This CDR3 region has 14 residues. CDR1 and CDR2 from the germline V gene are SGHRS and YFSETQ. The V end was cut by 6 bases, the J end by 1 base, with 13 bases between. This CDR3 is CASTLGGPNTEAFF. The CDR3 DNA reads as TGCGCCAGCACCCTCGGAGGCCCGAACACTGAAGCTTTCTTT.

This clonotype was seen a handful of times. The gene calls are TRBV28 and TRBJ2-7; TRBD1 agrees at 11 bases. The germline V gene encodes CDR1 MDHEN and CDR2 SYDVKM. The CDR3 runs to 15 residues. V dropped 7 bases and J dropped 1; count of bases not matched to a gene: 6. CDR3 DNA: TGTGCCAGCAACCTTGGACAGGGGGCTTCCTACGAGCAGTACTTC. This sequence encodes CASNLGQGASYEQYF.

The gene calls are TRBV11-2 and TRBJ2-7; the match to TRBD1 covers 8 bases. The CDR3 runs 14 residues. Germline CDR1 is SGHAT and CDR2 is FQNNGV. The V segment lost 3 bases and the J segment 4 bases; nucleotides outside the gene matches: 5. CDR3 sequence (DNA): TGTGCCAGCAGCTTCGCGACAGGGGCTTACGAGCAGTACTTC. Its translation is CASSFATGAYEQYF.

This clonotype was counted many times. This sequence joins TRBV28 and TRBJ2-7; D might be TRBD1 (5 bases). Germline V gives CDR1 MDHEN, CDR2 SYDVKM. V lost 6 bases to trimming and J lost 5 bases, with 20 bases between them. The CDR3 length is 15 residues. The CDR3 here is CASRGLGRMGDEQYF. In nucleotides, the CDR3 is TGTGCCAGCAGGGGGCTTGGGCGGATGGGCGACGAGCAGTACTTC. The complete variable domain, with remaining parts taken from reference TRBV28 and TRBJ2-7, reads DVKVTQSSRYLVKRTGEKVFLECVQDMDHENMFWYRQDPGLGLRLIYFSYDVKMKEKGDIPEGYSVSREKKERFSLILESASTNQTSMYLCASRGLGRMGDEQYFGPGTRLTVT.

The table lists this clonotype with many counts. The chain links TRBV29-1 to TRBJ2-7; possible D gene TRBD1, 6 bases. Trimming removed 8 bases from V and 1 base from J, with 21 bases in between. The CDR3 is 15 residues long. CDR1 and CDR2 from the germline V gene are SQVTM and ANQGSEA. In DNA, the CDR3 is TGCAGCACCCGCAATTCTGGACAGTTATCCTACGAGCAGTACTTC. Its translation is CSTRNSGQLSYEQYF.

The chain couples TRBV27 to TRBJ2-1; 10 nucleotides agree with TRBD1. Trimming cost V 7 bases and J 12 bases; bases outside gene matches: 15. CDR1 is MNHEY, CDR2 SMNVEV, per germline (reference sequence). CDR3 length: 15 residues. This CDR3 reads CASKSGTGAQRGQFF. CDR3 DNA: TGTGCCAGCAAGTCCGGGACAGGGGCCCAACGGGGGCAGTTCTTC.

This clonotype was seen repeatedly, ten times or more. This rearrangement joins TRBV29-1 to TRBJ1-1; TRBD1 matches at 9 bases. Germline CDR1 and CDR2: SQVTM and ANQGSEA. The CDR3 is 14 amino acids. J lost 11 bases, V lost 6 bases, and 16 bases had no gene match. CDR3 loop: CSVNFGQGSVLAFF. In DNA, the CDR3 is TGCAGCGTCAATTTTGGACAGGGGAGTGTGTTGGCTTTCTTT.

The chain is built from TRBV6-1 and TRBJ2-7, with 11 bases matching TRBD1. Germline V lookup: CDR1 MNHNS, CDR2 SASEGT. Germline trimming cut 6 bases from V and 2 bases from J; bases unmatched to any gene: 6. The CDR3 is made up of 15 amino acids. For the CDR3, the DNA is TGTGCCAGCAGGGATGGGACAGGGGGTACCTACGAGCAGTACTTC. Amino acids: CASRDGTGGTYEQYF.

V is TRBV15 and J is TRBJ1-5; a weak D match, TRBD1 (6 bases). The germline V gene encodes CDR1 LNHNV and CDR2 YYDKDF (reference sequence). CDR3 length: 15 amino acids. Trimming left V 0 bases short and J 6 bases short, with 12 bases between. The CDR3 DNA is TGTGCCACCAGCAGAGATCTGGGGGGCAGTCAGCCCCAGCATTTT. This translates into CATSRDLGGSQPQHF.

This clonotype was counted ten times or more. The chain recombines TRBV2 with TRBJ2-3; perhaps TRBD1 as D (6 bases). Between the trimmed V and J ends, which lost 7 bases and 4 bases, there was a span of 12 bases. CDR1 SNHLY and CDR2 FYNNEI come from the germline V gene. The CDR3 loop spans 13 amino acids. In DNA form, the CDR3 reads TGTGCCAGCACGAGAGAGGGGGCAGATACGCAGTATTTT. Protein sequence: CASTREGADTQYF. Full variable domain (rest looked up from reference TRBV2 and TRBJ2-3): EPEVTQTPSHQVTQMGQEVILRCVPISNHLYFYWYRQILGQKVEFLVSFYNNEISEKSEIFDDQFSVERPDGSNFTLKIRSTKLEDSAMYFCASTREGADTQYFGPGTRLTVL.

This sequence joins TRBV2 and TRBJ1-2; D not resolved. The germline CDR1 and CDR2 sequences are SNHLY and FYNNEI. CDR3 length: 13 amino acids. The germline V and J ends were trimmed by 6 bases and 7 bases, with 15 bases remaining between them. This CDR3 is CASRDWIMGGYTF. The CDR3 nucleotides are TGTGCCAGCAGGGACTGGATAATGGGTGGCTACACCTTC.

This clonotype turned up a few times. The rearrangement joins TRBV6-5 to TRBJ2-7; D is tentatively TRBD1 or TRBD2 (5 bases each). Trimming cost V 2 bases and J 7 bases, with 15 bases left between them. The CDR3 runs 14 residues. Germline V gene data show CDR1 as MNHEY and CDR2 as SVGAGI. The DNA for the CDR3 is TGTGCCAGCAGTTACCATCGGGACCGGGTGGAGCAGTACTTC. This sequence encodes CASSYHRDRVEQYF.

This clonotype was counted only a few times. CDR3 residues: CAWSRGGTLGYTF. The CDR3 DNA is TGTGCCTGGAGTAGAGGGGGTACCTTAGGCTACACCTTC. V is TRBV30 and J is TRBJ1-2, with a possible D match to TRBD1 (6 bases). CDR1 is GTSNPN and CDR2 is SVGIG in the germline V gene (reference sequence). V was clipped by 2 bases and J by 8 bases, with 15 bases between them. The CDR3 totals 13 residues.

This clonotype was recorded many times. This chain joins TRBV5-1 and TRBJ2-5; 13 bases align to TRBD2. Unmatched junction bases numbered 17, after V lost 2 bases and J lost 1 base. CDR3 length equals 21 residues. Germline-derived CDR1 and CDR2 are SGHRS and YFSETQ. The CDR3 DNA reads TGCGCCAGCAGCTTCGGACTAGCGGGGGCCCGATCAATACATACCCAAGAGACCCAGTACTTC. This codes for CASSFGLAGARSIHTQETQYF.

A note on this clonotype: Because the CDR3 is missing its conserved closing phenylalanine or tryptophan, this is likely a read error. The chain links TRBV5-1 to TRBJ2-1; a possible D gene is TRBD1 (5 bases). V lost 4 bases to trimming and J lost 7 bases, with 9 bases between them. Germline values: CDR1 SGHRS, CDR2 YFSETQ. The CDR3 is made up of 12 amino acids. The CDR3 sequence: CASSLQGNEQFC. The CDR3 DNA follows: TGCGCCAGCAGCCTTCAGGGTAATGAGCAGTTCTGC.

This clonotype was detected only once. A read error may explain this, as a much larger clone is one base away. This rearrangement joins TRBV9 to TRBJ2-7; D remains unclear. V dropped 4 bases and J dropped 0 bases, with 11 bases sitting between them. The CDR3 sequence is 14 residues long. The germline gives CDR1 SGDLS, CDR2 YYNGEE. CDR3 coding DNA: TGTGCCAGCAGCCTCCGACGGCGCTCCTACGAGCAGTACTTC. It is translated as CASSLRRRSYEQYF.

The CDR3 bases are TGTGCCAGCAGCTTTGATACAGGGCCTGGAAACACCATATATTTT. This encodes CASSFDTGPGNTIYF. The V gene is TRBV7-9, the J gene TRBJ1-3; the D gene is possibly TRBD1 (6 bases). V lost 3 bases and J lost 2, with 11 bases in between. The CDR3 runs to 15 residues. Germline lookup yields CDR1 SEHNR and CDR2 FQNEAQ (reference sequence).